The 12 T cell receptor beta chains below were found in one sample sequenced in a study of OX40 agonist ivuxolimab in advanced cancers. Clones were sequenced by immunoSEQ multiplex PCR, and TCRdb holds only the in-frame ones, with some missing. The sample contains under 85,000 clones, over 75% of which appear only once. Sequences were derived from CD4+ or CD8+ T cells sorted from blood, sampled in a trial of the OX40 agonist ivuxolimab. The receptor set was obtained from an adult with an advanced solid tumor such as melanoma, head and neck, liver or kidney cancer.

The count of this clone is one. This chain joins TRBV29-1 and TRBJ2-3; the D is unclear. CDR1 and CDR2 from the germline V gene are SQVTM and ANQGSEA. The CDR3 extends over 12 amino acids. V was clipped by 7 bases and J by 1 base, with 9 bases between them. Written as DNA, the CDR3 is TGCAGCGCCGACAAGGGCACAGATACGCAGTATTTT. As protein: CSADKGTDTQYF.

The chain joins TRBV7-2 to TRBJ1-2; D not resolved. This CDR3 comprises 14 residues. Per germline, CDR1 SGHTA and CDR2 FQGNSA. V was shortened by 4 bases and J by 0 bases, with 9 bases between the two germline ends. CDR3 sequence: CASSSGAANYGYTF. The CDR3 DNA reads as TGTGCCAGCAGCTCAGGAGCCGCTAACTATGGCTACACCTTC.

J is TRBJ1-2 and V is TRBV7-9; D is perhaps TRBD1 (6 bases). V lost 5 bases, J lost 7 bases, and 20 bases lay in between. The length of the CDR3 is 15 residues. The germline V gene encodes CDR1 SEHNR and CDR2 FQNEAQ (reference sequence). In DNA form, the CDR3 reads TGTGCCAGCAGCCGACTTGACAGAGGGGGTGGTGGCTACACCTTC. Its translation: CASSRLDRGGGGYTF.

The rearrangement links TRBV7-2 to TRBJ1-6; D is ambiguous. V lost 5 bases to trimming and J lost 10 bases, with 15 bases between them. The CDR3 runs 14 residues. Germline CDR1 SGHTA, CDR2 FQGNSA. DNA for the CDR3: TGTGCCAGCAGCCCAAGGAGGGATGGGTCACCCCTCCACTTT. Translated, it gives CASSPRRDGSPLHF.

This clone was seen only a few times. This chain connects TRBV2 to TRBJ1-6, with 7 bases identical to TRBD1. V was pared by 6 bases and J by 0 bases, with 2 bases of the junction left unmatched. The CDR3 contains 15 residues. Germline V gives CDR1 SNHLY, CDR2 FYNNEI. The CDR3 loop reads CASRDRSSYNSPLHF. The CDR3 DNA reads TGTGCCAGCAGGGACAGGAGCTCCTATAATTCACCCCTCCACTTT.

The CDR3 sequence: CASSLGGLGSEQYF. CDR3 nucleotide sequence: TGTGCCAGCAGCTTGGGGGGCCTGGGGAGCGAGCAGTACTTC. This chain joins TRBV5-4 and TRBJ2-7; either TRBD1 or TRBD2 may fit D (5 bases each). CDR1 and CDR2 (germline): SGHNT, YYREEE (reference sequence). V was trimmed by 0 bases and J by 6 bases, leaving 13 bases between them. The CDR3 sequence is 14 residues long. The full variable domain, its missing parts supplied by reference TRBV5-4 and TRBJ2-7, is ETGVTQSPTHLIKTRGQQVTLRCSSQSGHNTVSWYQQALGQGPQFIFQYYREEENGRGNFPPRFSGLQFPNYSSELNVNALELDDSALYLCASSLGGLGSEQYFGPGTRLTVT.

This chain connects TRBV5-1 to TRBJ1-6, with D uncertain. Germline CDR1 SGHRS, CDR2 YFSETQ. V was trimmed by 0 bases and J by 7 bases, leaving 11 bases between them. The CDR3 totals 15 residues. The CDR3 DNA reads TGCGCCAGCAGCTTGGACGGCGGTATAAATTCACCCCTCCACTTT. Translation: CASSLDGGINSPLHF.

Worth noting for this clone: The identical CDR3 is also encoded by other nucleotide sequences in the sample. The CDR3 loop reads CASSPQGNEQFF. The CDR3 DNA reads TGTGCCAGCAGCCCCCAGGGCAATGAGCAGTTCTTC. This sequence joins TRBV7-3 and TRBJ2-1; TRBD1 is a possible D gene (5 bases). V was shortened by 5 bases and J by 6 bases, with 8 bases between the two germline ends. The CDR3 totals 12 residues. CDR1 is SGHTA, CDR2 FQGTGA, per germline.

The chain is built from TRBV11-2 and TRBJ2-5; D remains unclear. Germline lookup yields CDR1 SGHAT and CDR2 FQNNGV. V was cut by 5 bases and J by 0 bases, with 16 bases left in between. The CDR3 has 16 residues. CDR3 loop: CASSRGPGLYQETQYF. Written as DNA, the CDR3 is TGTGCCAGCAGCCGAGGACCCGGCTTGTACCAAGAGACCCAGTACTTC.

The chain carries TRBV11-2 and TRBJ2-7, with 8 bases fitting TRBD1. There are 14 residues in the CDR3. Unmatched junction bases numbered 7, after V lost 4 bases and J lost 5 bases. In germline, CDR1 is SGHAT, CDR2 FQNNGV. CDR3 bases: TGTGCCAGCAGCTCTCGACAGGGGTTCGACGAGCAGTACTTC. It codes for CASSSRQGFDEQYF.

This sequence joins TRBV4-3 and TRBJ1-1, with no clear D. CDR3 length: 13 residues. The ends were cut back, 1 base at V and 8 bases at J, with 11 bases in the middle. CDR1 is LGHNA and CDR2 is YSLEER in the germline V gene. The CDR3 region has the DNA TGCGCCAGCAGCCAAGGGTACCGGGCCGAAGCTTTCTTT. This sequence encodes CASSQGYRAEAFF.

The rearrangement links TRBV6-5 to TRBJ1-5, with D possibly matching TRBD1 (5 bases). The CDR3 is made up of 14 amino acids. V was clipped by 4 bases and J by 4 bases, with 11 bases between them. Per germline, CDR1 MNHEY and CDR2 SVGAGI. In DNA, the CDR3 is TGTGCCAGCAGTTGGGACGCGCGAAATCAGCCCCAGCATTTT. Its translation: CASSWDARNQPQHF.